Included here is one TCR beta chain sequence, with context. Its antigen has not been determined. Base qualities are missing; no much larger clone stands one base away. The CDR3 covers 14 residues, taking in both the cysteine and the phenylalanine. The read is trimmed to its CDR3 DNA, 42 bases read in frame from base 1. The V and J ends are trimmed by 1 base and 6 bases, leaving 10 bases between them. The germline V gene (reference sequence) gives CDR1 as SGHNT and CDR2 as YYREEE. The sample is drawn from a study of CD8 T cells in Susac syndrome (dated by TCRdb to the late 2010s). Concerning the study at large: The study used repertoire sequencing to test whether antigen drove CD8+ T cell activation and differentiation in Susac syndrome. Broader findings and caveats from the paper: The number of individuals in the TCR sequencing and HLA analysis was acknowledged as relatively small.

RNA was extracted using the RNeasy kit, and roughly 0.5 to 1 ug of the RNA was reverse transcribed with random hexamers. The immunoSEQ multiplex PCR assay, covering 54 Vbeta and 13 Jbeta segments, was used to amplify TCR beta CDR3 regions. PCR amplification bias was corrected using a synthetic template baseline for primer optimization and computational correction. As for how the authors treated the data: Only productive sequences were kept, with reads annotated to V, D and J genes according to IMGT and analyzed in immunoSEQ Analyzer. Clonality was computed as one minus Shannon entropy normalized by log2 of the number of productive unique sequences. For each patient and control, public and private clones were evaluated among the 100 most prevalent clones. Clones were defined as Susac-specific when absent from the healthy and MS cohorts, from roughly 1,000 published viral clones and from other ImmuneACCESS disease sequences. TCRdb itself trimmed the public reads at Q25 with fastp, ran MiXCR and retained productive beta chains. Rows with one shared CDR3 protein collapse into an entry with the most common genes and DNA. These V and J calls derive from TCRdb rather than the authors' analysis. The sample contains hundreds of thousands of distinct CDR3 sequences, around 93% of them found a single time. Of the sample, around 0.072% falls within the top ten clones.

Peripheral blood CD8+ and CD4+ T cells from healthy donors, Susac syndrome patients and multiple sclerosis patients were profiled using high-throughput TCR beta sequencing. The multiple sclerosis controls were treatment-naive patients who had stable or active relapsing-remitting disease and met the revised McDonald criteria. Bulk CD8+ and CD4+ T cells were purified by magnetic negative isolation, while CD8+ TEMRA cells were enriched using FACS. Blood was collected in EDTA tubes and processed within 24 hours, with PBMCs isolated through density gradient centrifugation. PBMCs intended for TCR sequencing were cryopreserved in liquid nitrogen and were subsequently thawed in a 37 degrees C water bath. The sorted or isolated CD4+, CD8+ and CD8+ TEMRA cells had a purity of 90% or higher.

Sequencing input: CD4+ T cells from PBMCs. The sequence was collected from a human donor with multiple sclerosis. The sequence is built from TRBV5-4 and TRBJ2-2; no D gene call is confident. DNA sequence: TGTGCCAGCAGCTTGTCCGGGTTCCCCGGGGAGCTGTTTTTT. Protein translation: CASSLSGFPGELFF.